This T cell receptor beta chain stems from a study of T cell repertoires in cytomegalovirus infection. TCRdb reprocessed the reads with MiXCR, giving one entry per CDR3 protein. The data show hundreds of thousands of distinct CDR3 sequences, 30% to 40% seen once. Worth noting for this clonotype: Its specificity is not known.

The CDR3 length is 16 residues. V was clipped by 2 bases and J by 4 bases; unmatched bases: 8. Germline V gene data show CDR1 as SGDLS and CDR2 as YYNGEE. The gene calls are TRBV9 and TRBJ1-1; 10 bases align to TRBD1. This TCR was sampled from a human donor in good health (CMV status not recorded). Some clones in this sample may be carry-over from other donors' samples. The starting material was cultured CD8+ T cells from PBMCs, obtained from culture after CMV antigen stimulation. CDR3: CASSVNRDRGSTEAFF. The DNA for the CDR3 is TGTGCCAGCAGCGTTAACCGGGACAGGGGTTCCACTGAAGCTTTCTTT.